This T cell receptor beta chain stems from a study of cytomegalovirus exposure and HLA in healthy donors. In the case of this clone: What it recognizes is unknown.

General observations from the study: Common viral pathogens were later found to be apparently linked to several of the most significant clusters. There were over 150 TCR beta chains listed as cytomegalovirus-associated. TCR beta V segments were, for the most part, productive about 87% or about 30% of the time in an earlier analysis. Analyses of presence and absence presupposed an approximately uniform sequencing depth across donors.

CDR1 SQVTM and CDR2 ANQGSEA come from the germline V gene. The CDR3 contains 14 residues. The trim removed 7 bases at V and 5 bases at J, leaving 9 bases unmatched. Researchers ran the PCR with 60 Vbeta and 13 Jbeta primers. TCRdb's copy holds only in-frame clones and misses some; the assay was immunoSEQ multiplex PCR. The repertoire holds 140,000 or so clones, with approximately 80% as singletons. The sequencing input was PBMCs. The chain is built from TRBV29-1 and TRBJ2-5; TRBD2 agrees at 11 bases. The TCR sequence derives from a woman between 35 and 50 years old in good health and CMV-seronegative. The CDR3 coding sequence is TGCAGCGCCCAACTAGCGGGAGTACGCGAGACCCAGTACTTC. Amino acids: CSAQLAGVRETQYF.